One and the same sample provided the 24 T cell receptor beta chains below, sequenced in a study of patients and donors after allogeneic stem cell transplantation. TCRdb re-called the RT-PCR reads with MiXCR, one entry per CDR3 protein. This table holds tens of thousands of distinct CDR3 sequences, roughly 43% found once. The sequenced sample consisted of blood, either unsorted or a sorted T cell fraction (not recorded which). The receptors originated from a human donor who was either an allogeneic HSCT recipient or a stem cell or donor lymphocyte infusion donor (not recorded which). It is not recorded whose cells these are; they may come from a transplant donor.

This sequence joins TRBV28 and TRBJ1-2, with a possible D match to TRBD1 (6 bases). CDR1 and CDR2 (germline): MDHEN, SYDVKM. This CDR3 contains 14 residues. Trimming removed 5 bases from V and 10 bases from J, with 20 bases in between. CDR3 sequence (DNA): TGTGCCAGCAGTCTATCACACCCGGACAGACACTACACCTTC. Encoded protein: CASSLSHPDRHYTF.

The genes are TRBV29-1 and TRBJ2-3; 8 nucleotides line up with TRBD2. The ends lost 1 base at V and 2 bases at J; junction bases unmatched: 8. From germline, CDR1 is SQVTM and CDR2 ANQGSEA. This CDR3 has 16 amino acids. The CDR3 reads CSVEATSGYVTDTQYF. The CDR3 bases are TGCAGCGTTGAAGCCACTAGCGGCTACGTCACAGATACGCAGTATTTT.

The chain employs TRBV15 and TRBJ2-1; D unclear. The germline V gene encodes CDR1 LNHNV and CDR2 YYDKDF (reference sequence). The CDR3 sequence is 15 residues long. Between the trimmed V and J ends, which lost 3 bases and 6 bases, there was a span of 15 bases. Here the CDR3 DNA reads TGTGCCACCAGCAGCCGACTCCCGTATGGCAATGAGCAGTTCTTC. Translation: CATSSRLPYGNEQFF.

The rearrangement links TRBV29-1 to TRBJ2-1, with TRBD2 matching 14 bases. The V segment lost 8 bases and the J segment 0 bases; nucleotides outside the gene matches: 9. Germline lookup yields CDR1 SQVTM and CDR2 ANQGSEA. This CDR3 has 17 amino acids. The CDR3 DNA is TGCAGCACTGAAGGGACTAGCGGGAGCTTCTCCTACAATGAGCAGTTCTTC. As protein: CSTEGTSGSFSYNEQFF.

V is TRBV4-3 and J is TRBJ1-2; 7 bases align to TRBD1. The CDR3 runs to 17 residues. The V segment lost 4 bases and the J segment 4 bases; nucleotides outside the gene matches: 15. Germline V gene lookup returns CDR1 LGHNA and CDR2 YSLEER. The CDR3 region has the DNA TGCGCCAGCAGCCGTCATCTAGGGGGCTCTAGGGTCTATGGCTACACCTTC. The encoded protein is CASSRHLGGSRVYGYTF.

This clonotype was detected once. The CDR3 loop reads CASSQGSEQFF. In DNA form, the CDR3 reads TGCGCCAGCAGCCAGGGATCTGAGCAGTTCTTC. The gene calls are TRBV5-1 and TRBJ2-1; TRBD1 is a possible D gene (5 bases). The CDR3 contains 11 residues. Germline CDR1 SGHRS, CDR2 YFSETQ. The V gene lost 4 bases and the J gene lost 9 bases, with 8 bases spanning the gap.

This clonotype was found a few times. The chain carries TRBV4-3 and TRBJ1-6; the D gene is possibly TRBD1 (6 bases). The V and J ends lost 4 bases and 6 bases respectively, with 13 bases between them. The CDR3 sequence is 15 residues long. The germline gives CDR1 LGHNA, CDR2 YSLEER. CDR3 protein: CASSPQGGGNSPLHF. DNA for the CDR3: TGCGCCAGCAGCCCACAGGGAGGCGGTAATTCACCCCTCCACTTT.

V is TRBV28 and J is TRBJ2-7, with D unresolved. Looked up from germline, CDR1 is MDHEN and CDR2 is SYDVKM. V lost 5 bases, J lost 7 bases, and 15 bases lay in between. The CDR3 totals 13 residues. CDR3 in amino acids: CASSQTIRYEQYF. The CDR3 DNA reads TGTGCCAGCAGTCAAACAATCCGGTATGAGCAGTACTTC.

The chain uses TRBV12-3 or TRBV12-4 and TRBJ1-1, with D perhaps matching TRBD1 (5 bases). CDR3 length equals 16 residues. Trimming cost V 1 base and J 0 bases, with 12 bases left between them. Written as DNA, the CDR3 is TGTGCCAGCAGTTTAGGCAGGGCCAGGATGAACACTGAAGCTTTCTTT. Its translation is CASSLGRARMNTEAFF.

This CDR3 is CASGLVRDRDPSPLHF. DNA for the CDR3: TGTGCTAGTGGTTTGGTACGCGACAGGGATCCTTCACCCCTCCACTTT. The chain recombines TRBV12-5 with TRBJ1-6; 7 bases are a match to TRBD1. The junction had 8 bases not matched to a gene; V was cut back by 0 bases and J by 9 bases. CDR3 length equals 16 residues. The germline gives CDR1 LGHNT, CDR2 FRNRAP.

J is TRBJ1-1 and V is TRBV6-5; D perhaps matches TRBD1 (5 bases). V was cut by 0 bases and J by 0 bases, with 11 bases left in between. Germline V gene data show CDR1 as MNHEY and CDR2 as SVGAGI. The CDR3 has 16 residues. CDR3 region: CASSYSTWGVNTEAFF. DNA of the CDR3: TGTGCCAGCAGTTACTCGACGTGGGGGGTGAACACTGAAGCTTTCTTT.

The chain recombines TRBV4-2 with TRBJ1-1; maybe TRBD1 (5 bases). This CDR3 region has 17 residues. Germline V CDR1 and CDR2: LGHNA, YNFKEQ. V was clipped by 1 base and J by 0 bases, with 15 bases between them. Here the CDR3 reads CASSQASYQGLNTEAFF. The CDR3 DNA follows: TGTGCCAGCAGCCAAGCGAGTTACCAGGGACTGAACACTGAAGCTTTCTTT.

This clonotype is a singleton in its sample. Here the CDR3 DNA reads TGTGCCAGCAGCGTACTAGCGCGAACTACAGATACGCAGTATTTT. Protein: CASSVLARTTDTQYF. The chain has TRBV9 and TRBJ2-3, with D tentatively TRBD2 (6 bases). Trimming stripped 1 base from V and 3 bases from J, with 12 bases between. The CDR3 runs 15 residues. CDR1 is SGDLS, CDR2 YYNGEE, per germline.

This clonotype was seen a few times. The chain uses TRBV3-1 and TRBJ1-4; D is uncertain. This CDR3 has 14 amino acids. Germline CDR1 is LGHDT and CDR2 is YNNKEL (reference sequence). V shed 4 bases and J shed 2 bases, with 8 bases lying between them. The CDR3 is CASSLPGTNEKLFF. The CDR3 bases are TGTGCCAGCAGCCTGCCCGGGACTAATGAAAAACTGTTTTTT.

This clonotype was counted only a few times. The chain joins TRBV20-1 to TRBJ1-2; a possible D gene is TRBD1 (5 bases). CDR3 length: 14 residues. The germline CDR1 and CDR2 sequences are DFQATT and SNEGSKA (reference sequence). V dropped 7 bases and J dropped 0 bases, with 15 bases sitting between them. CDR3 bases: TGCAGTGGCCTCGGGACGGAGGCTAACTATGGCTACACCTTC. It specifies CSGLGTEANYGYTF.

The chain carries TRBV14 and TRBJ1-2; 7 bases line up with TRBD1. The CDR3 contains 15 residues. The J segment lost 3 bases and the V segment lost 3 bases, leaving 7 bases of the junction unmatched. The V gene's germline CDR1 is SGHDN and CDR2 FVKESK. CDR3 sequence (DNA): TGTGCCAGCAGCCACTTGGGACAGAATCACTATGGCTACACCTTC. Its protein product is CASSHLGQNHYGYTF. Full variable domain (missing parts from reference TRBV14 and TRBJ1-2): EAGVTQFPSHSVIEKGQTVTLRCDPISGHDNLYWYRRVMGKEIKFLLHFVKESKQDESGMPNNRFLAERTGGTYSTLKVQPAELEDSGVYFCASSHLGQNHYGYTFGSGTRLTVV.

This clonotype was picked up a small number of times. The rearrangement uses TRBV28 and TRBJ1-1, with no clear D. Per the germline V gene, CDR1 is MDHEN and CDR2 is SYDVKM. The CDR3 spans 15 residues. The V gene lost 5 bases and the J gene lost 6 bases, with 19 bases spanning the gap. CDR3 bases: TGTGCCAGCAGTCGAAGAGACGGAAGGAAGGCTGAAGCTTTCTTT. This codes for CASSRRDGRKAEAFF.

This clonotype was recorded a few times. The chain recombines TRBV5-5 with TRBJ1-4, with 9 positions matching TRBD1. Trimming removed 4 bases from V and 4 bases from J; junction bases left unmatched: 14. In germline, CDR1 is SGHKS, CDR2 YYEKEE (reference sequence). CDR3 length equals 18 residues. CDR3 sequence: CASSAETTGGLSNEKLFF. CDR3 nucleotides: TGTGCCAGCAGCGCAGAAACCACAGGGGGCTTGAGTAATGAAAAACTGTTTTTT.

This chain links TRBV5-6 with TRBJ1-5; 8 nucleotides line up with TRBD1. The J segment lost 5 bases and the V segment lost 0 bases, leaving 1 base of the junction unmatched. Per the germline V gene, CDR1 is SGHDT and CDR2 is YYEEEE. The CDR3 loop spans 14 amino acids. CDR3 sequence: CASSLAGGDQPQHF. In nucleotides, the CDR3 is TGTGCCAGCAGCTTGGCAGGGGGCGATCAGCCCCAGCATTTT.

The chain combines TRBV5-1 with TRBJ2-2, with D perhaps TRBD1 (5 bases). Germline values: CDR1 SGHRS, CDR2 YFSETQ. Trimming stripped 4 bases from V and 4 bases from J, with 14 bases between. There are 15 residues in the CDR3. The DNA for the CDR3 is TGCGCCAGCAGCCCCCGTATGGGGCTCACCGGGGAGCTGTTTTTT. Amino acid sequence: CASSPRMGLTGELFF.

The chain uses TRBV6-2 or TRBV6-3 and TRBJ1-5, with D possibly matching TRBD1 (6 bases). The CDR3 spans 15 residues. The V and J ends lost 8 bases and 6 bases respectively, with 20 bases between them. The germline gives CDR1 MNHEY, CDR2 SVGEGT. The CDR3 protein is CASHSSRDTVQPQHF. The CDR3 nucleotides read TGTGCCAGCCATTCTTCTCGGGACACAGTTCAGCCCCAGCATTTT.

The chain links TRBV5-1 to TRBJ2-1; 7 positions agree with TRBD2. The CDR3 covers 15 residues. CDR1 and CDR2 (germline): SGHRS, YFSETQ. V shed 7 bases, J shed 5 bases, and the junction held 12 bases outside the gene matches. CDR3 region: CASFQDGTTNNEQFF. CDR3 coding DNA: TGCGCCAGCTTCCAGGACGGGACTACTAACAATGAGCAGTTCTTC.

This clonotype has more than one count but fewer than ten. The V call is TRBV20-1, the J call TRBJ1-5, with a tentative D call TRBD1 (5 bases). Trimming took off 4 bases at V and 5 bases at J, with 15 bases between the two ends. Germline V gene lookup returns CDR1 DFQATT and CDR2 SNEGSKA (reference sequence). This CDR3 comprises 14 residues. In nucleotides, the CDR3 is TGCAGTGCTAAAGGGGCCCTGAAGCATCAGCCCCAGCATTTT. It specifies CSAKGALKHQPQHF.

The CDR3 nucleotides are TGTGCCAGCAGCAGTCGAAAGCCAACTGGGAAAGTGGGTTACAATGAGCAGTTCTTC. It codes for CASSSRKPTGKVGYNEQFF. The V gene is TRBV9, the J gene TRBJ2-1; D unclear. Germline V gives CDR1 SGDLS, CDR2 YYNGEE. The germline V and J ends were trimmed by 4 bases and 4 bases, with 27 bases remaining between them. The CDR3 covers 19 residues.